Presented here are 16 T cell receptor beta chains from one specimen sequenced in a study of T-cell memory formation after mild COVID-19. TCRdb ran MiXCR on the 5' RACE reads and lists one entry per CDR3 protein. The sample carries about 12,000 distinct CDR3 sequences, roughly 15% recorded once. The specimen was PBMCs or a T cell subset sorted from them (not recorded which). The receptors originated from a young man who had mild COVID-19 (a few samples of this study predate the infection). Cell type and time point are not known.

The chain uses TRBV3-1 and TRBJ2-5, with D possibly TRBD1 on 6 matching bases. The germline V gene has CDR1 LGHDT and CDR2 YNNKEL (reference sequence). Trimming removed 6 bases from V and 5 bases from J, with 19 bases in between. The CDR3 sequence is 15 residues long. The CDR3 DNA is TGTGCCAGCAGGCGGATCCCGGGACAATGGGAGACCCAGTACTTC. It is translated as CASRRIPGQWETQYF.

At least ten counts were recorded for this clonotype. This sequence joins TRBV15 and TRBJ2-3; D is possibly TRBD2 (5 bases). The CDR3 contains 16 residues. The V and J ends lost 0 bases and 2 bases respectively, with 12 bases between them. Germline CDR1 is LNHNV and CDR2 is YYDKDF (reference sequence). Written as DNA, the CDR3 is TGTGCCACCAGCAGAGATTTTGGCCTAGCCACAGATACGCAGTATTTT. Its protein product is CATSRDFGLATDTQYF.

This clonotype was seen repeatedly, ten times or more. The rearrangement links TRBV24-1 to TRBJ2-5, with D perhaps TRBD2 (5 bases). The CDR3 extends over 14 amino acids. Germline CDR1 is KGHDR and CDR2 is SFDVKD. Trimming cost V 1 base and J 3 bases, with 8 bases left between them. The CDR3 DNA follows: TGTGCCACCAGTGATTTCCGGGGTGAAGAGACCCAGTACTTC. The encoded protein is CATSDFRGEETQYF.

In this sample, this clonotype turned up many times. The gene calls are TRBV12-3 or TRBV12-4 and TRBJ1-5; D uncertain. The CDR3 consists of 15 residues. The V end was cut by 3 bases, the J end by 0 bases, with 9 bases between. DNA of the CDR3: TGTGCCAGCAGTTTGTGGCGGAATAGCAATCAGCCCCAGCATTTT. This translates into CASSLWRNSNQPQHF.

Many counts were recorded for this clonotype. V usage is TRBV7-8 and J usage is TRBJ2-1; no firm D call. Germline V CDR1 and CDR2: SGHVS, FQNEAQ. The CDR3 contains 18 residues. V shed 2 bases and J shed 0 bases, with 17 bases lying between them. The CDR3 DNA is TGTGCCAGCAGCTTATACGTCTTCCTGGAGAGCTCCTACAATGAGCAGTTCTTC. It is translated as CASSLYVFLESSYNEQFF. Full variable domain (missing parts from reference TRBV7-8 and TRBJ2-1): GAGVSQSPRYKVAKRGQDVALRCDPISGHVSLFWYQQALGQGPEFLTYFQNEAQLDKSGLPSDRFFAERPEGSVSTLKIQRTQQEDSAVYLCASSLYVFLESSYNEQFFGPGTRLTVL.

In this sample, this clonotype turned up many times. V is TRBV3-1 and J is TRBJ1-5, with TRBD1 matching over 7 bases. The CDR3 is 16 residues long. The germline CDR1 and CDR2 sequences are LGHDT and YNNKEL (reference sequence). V dropped 0 bases and J dropped 6; count of bases not matched to a gene: 8. The CDR3 region is CASSQEGAGGTQPQHF. CDR3 bases: TGTGCCAGCAGCCAAGAGGGGGCAGGGGGTACTCAGCCCCAGCATTTT.

This clonotype was recorded many times. J is TRBJ2-7 and V is TRBV6-2 or TRBV6-3, with D perhaps given as TRBD1 or TRBD2 (5 bases each). The CDR3 has 14 amino acids. V dropped 5 bases and J dropped 0 bases, with 11 bases sitting between them. The germline V gene has CDR1 MNHEY and CDR2 SVGEGT. CDR3 loop: CASSPAGSSYEQYF. In DNA form, the CDR3 reads TGTGCCAGCAGTCCCGCAGGGAGCTCCTACGAGCAGTACTTC.

This clonotype was observed many times. V usage is TRBV7-9 and J usage is TRBJ1-5; no definite D call. The CDR3 is 13 amino acids. V was shortened by 1 base and J by 6 bases, with 7 bases between the two germline ends. CDR1 and CDR2 from the germline V gene are SEHNR and FQNEAQ (reference sequence). CDR3 sequence: CASSLVGFQPQHF. The CDR3 nucleotides read TGTGCCAGCAGCTTAGTAGGGTTTCAGCCCCAGCATTTT.

In this sample, this clonotype turned up many times. The genes are TRBV20-1 and TRBJ2-3; D gene uncertain. CDR3 length: 14 residues. V was cut by 1 base and J by 0 bases, with 8 bases left in between. Germline V lookup: CDR1 DFQATT, CDR2 SNEGSKA (reference sequence). The CDR3 DNA reads TGCAGTGCTAGAGCCAGCACCAGCACAGATACGCAGTATTTT. Its translation is CSARASTSTDTQYF.

At least ten counts were recorded for this clonotype. The V and J genes are TRBV7-9 and TRBJ1-2; D remains unclear. Deletions cut 5 bases from V and 8 bases from J, with 9 bases between. The CDR3 is 11 amino acids. CDR1 is SEHNR and CDR2 is FQNEAQ in the germline V gene (reference sequence). Written as DNA, the CDR3 is TGTGCCAGCAGCCCTAGCTCGGGCTACACCTTC. Translation gives CASSPSSGYTF.

The rearrangement uses TRBV12-3 or TRBV12-4 and TRBJ2-2; D not resolved. The CDR3 runs 14 residues. V was clipped by 3 bases and J by 2 bases, with 7 bases between them. The CDR3 reads CASSFGLNTGELFF. For the CDR3, the DNA is TGTGCCAGCAGTTTCGGCTTAAACACCGGGGAGCTGTTTTTT.

This clonotype was observed many times. This sequence joins TRBV5-1 and TRBJ2-1; weak D call: TRBD2 (6 bases). There are 13 residues in the CDR3. The ends were cut back, 10 bases at V and 8 bases at J, with 19 bases in the middle. Per the germline V gene, CDR1 is SGHRS and CDR2 is YFSETQ. The CDR3 loop reads CASLGGKGDEQFF. DNA for the CDR3: TGCGCCTCTCTCGGGGGTAAGGGAGATGAGCAGTTCTTC. Full variable domain (rest looked up from reference TRBV5-1 and TRBJ2-1): KAGVTQTPRYLIKTRGQQVTLSCSPISGHRSVSWYQQTPGQGLQFLFEYFSETQRNKGNFPGRFSGRQFSNSRSEMNVSTLELGDSALYLCASLGGKGDEQFFGPGTRLTVL.

The chain links TRBV7-2 to TRBJ2-1; unclear D gene. The germline V and J ends were trimmed by 3 bases and 8 bases, with 17 bases remaining between them. CDR1 is SGHTA, CDR2 FQGNSA, per germline. This CDR3 spans 15 amino acids. The CDR3 region has the DNA TGTGCCAGCAGCTTCCGAAGGATAAGTGGGGATGAGCAGTTCTTC. Translating it yields CASSFRRISGDEQFF.

This clonotype was counted at least ten times. The chain carries TRBV12-5 and TRBJ2-5; TRBD2 agrees at 11 bases. In germline, CDR1 is LGHNT, CDR2 FRNRAP. This CDR3 is built from 18 residues. The junction had 13 bases not matched to a gene; V was cut back by 2 bases and J by 5 bases. Here the CDR3 reads CASGLNIWLAGGPETQYF. The CDR3 coding sequence is TGTGCTAGTGGTTTGAATATCTGGTTAGCGGGGGGGCCGGAGACCCAGTACTTC.

This clonotype was picked up many times. The rearrangement uses TRBV7-2 and TRBJ1-5, with D possibly being TRBD1 (5 bases). Trimming left V 4 bases short and J 2 bases short, with 15 bases between. CDR3 length: 16 residues. The germline V gene has CDR1 SGHTA and CDR2 FQGNSA. The CDR3 spells CASSSPQVGRNQPQHF. CDR3 coding DNA: TGTGCCAGCAGCTCTCCTCAGGTGGGGCGCAATCAGCCCCAGCATTTT.

This clonotype was observed many times. The V and J genes are TRBV2 and TRBJ1-2, with a tentative D call TRBD1 (6 bases). The CDR3 covers 16 residues. Germline CDR1 reads SNHLY; CDR2 reads FYNNEI. The V and J ends lost 5 bases and 8 bases respectively, with 24 bases between them. The CDR3 here is CASSTTPTWGAGGYTF. The CDR3 DNA reads TGTGCCAGCAGTACAACCCCGACATGGGGGGCGGGCGGCTACACCTTC.